What follows are 27 T cell receptor beta chains derived from one specimen sequenced in a study of blood T cell repertoires in COVID-19. Clones were sequenced by immunoSEQ multiplex PCR, and TCRdb holds only the in-frame ones, with some missing. Of tens of thousands of clones listed, under 90% are singletons. Source material: peripheral blood. These receptors originate from an elderly woman with COVID-19, enrolled during active disease.

The table lists this clone with a count of one. This chain links TRBV5-1 with TRBJ2-1; 7 bases map to TRBD1. Germline CDR1 and CDR2: SGHRS and YFSETQ. V shed 3 bases and J 2 bases; nucleotides not matched to a gene: 5. The CDR3 covers 15 residues. DNA for the CDR3: TGCGCCAGCAGCTCGGACAGGTCAACCTACAATGAGCAGTTCTTC. Translating it yields CASSSDRSTYNEQFF.

A few counts support this clone. The chain combines TRBV10-3 with TRBJ1-2; 7 bases map to TRBD1. The length of the CDR3 is 11 residues. The V gene end was trimmed by 10 bases and the J gene end by 8 bases; junction bases not matched to a gene: 7. The germline V gene encodes CDR1 ENHRY and CDR2 SYGVKD. The CDR3, as DNA: TGTGCCACTAGGACAGGCGGCGGCTACACCTTC. Translating it yields CATRTGGGYTF.

This sequence joins TRBV5-1 and TRBJ1-4; D perhaps matches TRBD1 (6 bases). Germline V gene data show CDR1 as SGHRS and CDR2 as YFSETQ. The CDR3 length is 15 residues. V shed 4 bases and J shed 3 bases, with 13 bases lying between them. The DNA for the CDR3 is TGCGCCAGCAGCCCCACCGGGACATCTAATGAAAAACTGTTTTTT. Translating gives CASSPTGTSNEKLFF.

The chain employs TRBV3-1 (or the pseudogene TRBV3-2) and TRBJ2-5; 11 nucleotides agree with TRBD2. Germline-derived CDR1 and CDR2 are LGHDT and YNNKEL (reference sequence). The CDR3 spans 15 residues. V shed 1 base and J 4 bases; nucleotides not matched to a gene: 2. Written as DNA, the CDR3 is TGTGCCAGCAGCCAAGGACTAGCGGGAAGAGAGACCCAGTACTTC. Its translation: CASSQGLAGRETQYF.

The J gene is TRBJ2-2, the V gene TRBV18, with D possibly TRBD1 on 5 matching bases. This CDR3 spans 15 amino acids. Trimming removed 3 bases at V and 4 bases at J, with 12 bases between. Germline-derived CDR1 and CDR2 are KGHSH and LQKENI. CDR3 sequence (DNA): TGTGCCAGCTCACCTGACCAGGGTGGCACCGGGGAGCTGTTTTTT. This codes for CASSPDQGGTGELFF.

The chain recombines TRBV5-4 with TRBJ2-6; 7 nucleotides line up with TRBD1. V lost 3 bases and J lost 2; bases outside the gene matches: 8. The CDR3 contains 17 residues. CDR1 and CDR2 from the germline V gene are SGHNT and YYREEE (reference sequence). The CDR3 protein is CASSSGTARPGANVLTF. CDR3 in DNA: TGTGCCAGCAGCTCCGGGACAGCGAGACCTGGGGCCAACGTCCTGACTTTC.

V gene TRBV19 combines with J gene TRBJ2-7; TRBD1 might be the D (5 bases). Trimming cost V 1 base and J 1 base, with 11 bases left between them. The CDR3 totals 15 residues. The germline gives CDR1 LNHDA, CDR2 SQIVND (reference sequence). The CDR3 protein is CASSIAREWSYEQYF. CDR3 sequence (DNA): TGTGCCAGTAGTATAGCCAGGGAATGGTCCTACGAGCAGTACTTC.

The chain has TRBV10-3 and TRBJ2-3; tentatively, D is TRBD2 (6 bases). Germline CDR1 ENHRY, CDR2 SYGVKD. Trimming left V 3 bases short and J 4 bases short, with 11 bases between. The CDR3 covers 14 residues. CDR3 in amino acids: CAISDSGTPDTQYF. Written as DNA, the CDR3 is TGTGCCATCAGTGACTCCGGGACTCCAGATACGCAGTATTTT.

The CDR3 DNA sequence: TGCAGCGTCCCACAGGGAGAAAGAGGGAACACTGAAGCTTTCTTT. This gives the protein CSVPQGERGNTEAFF. The rearrangement links TRBV29-1 to TRBJ1-1, with a possible D match to TRBD1 (6 bases). V was shortened by 6 bases and J by 1 base, with 18 bases between the two germline ends. Looked up from germline, CDR1 is SQVTM and CDR2 is ANQGSEA. This CDR3 region has 15 residues.

The CDR3 protein is CASSEGAGTEAFF. DNA of the CDR3: TGTGCCAGCAGCGAGGGGGCAGGGACTGAAGCTTTCTTT. The rearrangement links TRBV6-5 to TRBJ1-1; 7 bases line up with TRBD1. The CDR3 totals 13 residues. The J segment lost 5 bases and the V segment lost 6 bases, leaving 6 bases of the junction unmatched. CDR1 is MNHEY, CDR2 SVGAGI, per germline.

The chain recombines TRBV6-5 with TRBJ2-2; possibly TRBD2 for D (6 bases). V gave up 6 bases and J gave up 4 bases, with 12 bases separating them. The CDR3 is 14 amino acids. Germline-derived CDR1 and CDR2 are MNHEY and SVGAGI. DNA of the CDR3: TGTGCCAGCAGCCGGGGACTTTCCACCGGGGAGCTGTTTTTT. Amino acids: CASSRGLSTGELFF.

The rearrangement joins TRBV6-5 to TRBJ2-7; D is uncertain. Germline V gives CDR1 MNHEY, CDR2 SVGAGI. The germline V and J ends were trimmed by 4 bases and 4 bases, with 11 bases remaining between them. The CDR3 has 13 amino acids. CDR3 sequence: CASSSDQRYEQYF. CDR3 nucleotides: TGTGCCAGCAGTTCGGATCAGCGATACGAGCAGTACTTC.

The J gene is TRBJ2-1, the V gene TRBV7-3; tentative D call: TRBD2 (7 bases). The CDR3 covers 15 residues. Trimming cost V 6 bases and J 6 bases, with 18 bases left between them. Germline V gives CDR1 SGHTA, CDR2 FQGTGA. The CDR3 here is CASSPRGAGANEQFF. The CDR3, as DNA: TGTGCCAGCAGTCCCCGGGGGGCGGGGGCCAATGAGCAGTTCTTC.

V and J are TRBV21-1 and TRBJ2-5; TRBD1 is the table's D call, not checked against the DNA. TRBV21-1 corresponds to a pseudogene. This CDR3 comprises 16 residues. Here the CDR3 reads CASSFRQGRRGETQYF. The CDR3 bases are TGTGCCAGCAGCTTTCGACAGGGGCGCAGGGGGGAGACCCAGTACTTC.

This chain connects TRBV18 to TRBJ2-5, with 10 bases matching TRBD2. The CDR3 is 14 residues long. Germline CDR1 is KGHSH and CDR2 is LQKENI. Trimming cost V 3 bases and J 5 bases; bases outside gene matches: 3. The CDR3 coding sequence is TGTGCCAGCTCACCGGGACTAGCGATTGAGACCCAGTACTTC. Protein sequence: CASSPGLAIETQYF.

V usage is TRBV6-6 and J usage is TRBJ1-1; perhaps TRBD1 as D (5 bases). V was shortened by 7 bases and J by 1 base, with 10 bases between the two germline ends. The CDR3 consists of 13 residues. Per the germline V gene, CDR1 is MNHNY and CDR2 is SVGAGI (reference sequence). The CDR3 nucleotides read TGTGCCAGCACCTTAGGGGAGAACACTGAAGCTTTCTTT. Its translation: CASTLGENTEAFF.

V and J are TRBV27 and TRBJ2-7, with 8 bases identical to TRBD2. From germline, CDR1 is MNHEY and CDR2 SMNVEV (reference sequence). CDR3 size: 16 residues. Germline trimming cut 2 bases from V and 3 bases from J; bases unmatched to any gene: 9. This chain's CDR3 is CASSLAYTSGYYEQYF. CDR3 nucleotide sequence: TGTGCCAGCAGTTTAGCCTATACTAGCGGATACTACGAGCAGTACTTC.

This clone was counted between two and nine times. CDR3 loop: CASSQKGGSMNTEAFF. The CDR3, as DNA: TGCGCCAGCAGCCAAAAAGGGGGAAGCATGAACACTGAAGCTTTCTTT. This chain links TRBV4-1 with TRBJ1-1; possibly TRBD1 for D (6 bases). Germline assignment: CDR1 MGHRA and CDR2 YSYEKL. The CDR3 has 16 residues. Trimming shortened V by 2 bases and J by 0 bases, and 13 bases separated the two germline ends.

The V and J genes are TRBV5-6 and TRBJ2-3; D is perhaps TRBD1 (6 bases). Trimming took off 2 bases at V and 3 bases at J, with 19 bases between the two ends. This CDR3 is 17 amino acids long. Germline V lookup: CDR1 SGHDT, CDR2 YYEEEE. The CDR3 DNA sequence: TGTGCCAGCAGCTTACTTGGACAGCGTTTGATAACAGATACGCAGTATTTT. Translated, it gives CASSLLGQRLITDTQYF.

The chain uses TRBV24-1 and TRBJ2-3, with D perhaps TRBD1 (6 bases). V was pared by 2 bases and J by 0 bases, with 11 bases between. In germline, CDR1 is KGHDR, CDR2 SFDVKD. This CDR3 contains 16 residues. The DNA of the CDR3 is TGTGCCACCAGTGATTCGTGGGGGCCTAGCACAGATACGCAGTATTTT. Translated: CATSDSWGPSTDTQYF.

V usage is TRBV28 and J usage is TRBJ1-3; D might be TRBD1 (6 bases). The CDR3 runs to 13 residues. The germline V gene encodes CDR1 MDHEN and CDR2 SYDVKM. Trimming shortened V by 8 bases and J by 4 bases, and 12 bases separated the two germline ends. The CDR3 region has the DNA TGTGCCAGCCACAGGGCGACGGGAAACACCATATATTTT. It yields the protein CASHRATGNTIYF.

This sequence joins TRBV28 and TRBJ1-1, with D tentatively TRBD1 (5 bases). CDR3 length equals 18 residues. Germline CDR1 and CDR2: MDHEN and SYDVKM. V was shortened by 4 bases and J by 6 bases, with 27 bases between the two germline ends. CDR3 coding DNA: TGTGCCAGCAGTTACGACCGATGGGGCACTCCGGCGGATCCTGAAGCTTTCTTT. It translates to CASSYDRWGTPADPEAFF.

This chain links TRBV28 with TRBJ1-1, with D possibly TRBD1 on 6 matching bases. The CDR3 has 14 residues. V lost 4 bases to trimming and J lost 4 bases, with 13 bases between them. Looked up from germline, CDR1 is MDHEN and CDR2 is SYDVKM. The CDR3 bases are TGTGCCAGCAGTTCGGGGGGCTTGGGCACTGAAGCTTTCTTT. It specifies CASSSGGLGTEAFF.

This clone was seen once. The CDR3, as DNA: TGTGCCAGCAGCCGAGGGGACAGTTCGGGCAACACCATATATTTT. Its translation is CASSRGDSSGNTIYF. The rearrangement uses TRBV5-5 and TRBJ1-3; 7 bases agree with TRBD1. The CDR3 length is 15 residues. With V trimmed by 4 bases and J by 7 bases, 11 bases remained unmatched. The germline gives CDR1 SGHKS, CDR2 YYEKEE (reference sequence).

This clone came up a few times. The genes are TRBV29-1 and TRBJ2-1; TRBD2 matches at 12 bases. V lost 5 bases and J lost 4; bases outside the gene matches: 6. The CDR3 is made up of 15 amino acids. CDR1 and CDR2 (germline): SQVTM, ANQGSEA. The CDR3 DNA is TGCAGCGTTTTGTCTAGCGGGAGGGCATACAATGAGCAGTTCTTC. The encoded protein is CSVLSSGRAYNEQFF.

This clone was seen a handful of times. V and J are TRBV7-9 and TRBJ1-1; TRBD1 aligns across 7 bases. CDR1 is SEHNR and CDR2 is FQNEAQ in the germline V gene (reference sequence). The CDR3 has 15 amino acids. V trimming: 2 bases; J trimming: 3 bases; junction bases outside the gene matches: 6. CDR3 region: CASSLRGPGDTEAFF. The CDR3 coding sequence is TGTGCCAGCAGCTTAAGGGGGCCCGGGGACACTGAAGCTTTCTTT.

This rearrangement joins TRBV9 to TRBJ2-7; 10 nucleotides match TRBD2. Germline V CDR1 and CDR2: SGDLS, YYNGEE. The CDR3 totals 15 residues. V lost 3 bases and J lost 2; bases outside the gene matches: 5. DNA for the CDR3: TGTGCCAGCAGCGCCGGACTAGCGGTTACCTACGAGCAGTACTTC. Residues: CASSAGLAVTYEQYF.